The next 17 T cell receptor beta chains were all read from a single sample in a study of graft-versus-host responses after intestinal transplantation. Using immunoSEQ multiplex PCR, the repertoire was profiled, and TCRdb retains in-frame clones only, with some absent. The profile covers some 14,000 clones, with more than 75% appearing a single time and 6.6% taken by the ten largest. This specimen was bone marrow, taken just over 120 days after intestinal transplantation. The receptors here all came from a human patient who received an intestinal transplant, so some T cells may come from the graft donor.

This clone was recorded a few times. The chain recombines TRBV13 with TRBJ1-1; D is perhaps TRBD1 (5 bases). V lost 3 bases to trimming and J lost 9 bases, with 14 bases between them. The germline gives CDR1 PRHDT, CDR2 FYEKMQ (reference sequence). The CDR3 spans 13 residues. In nucleotides, the CDR3 is TGTGCCAGCAGCTTTGATTACGGGACTCAAGCTTTCTTT. It codes for CASSFDYGTQAFF.

This sequence joins TRBV9 and TRBJ2-7; 7 nucleotides line up with TRBD1. After removal of 4 bases from V and 4 bases from J, the junction contained 11 bases not matched to a gene. CDR1 and CDR2 (germline): SGDLS, YYNGEE. This CDR3 comprises 15 residues. The DNA for the CDR3 is TGTGCCAGCAGCCCATCTACAGGGGTTTTTTACGAGCAGTACTTC. Protein product: CASSPSTGVFYEQYF.

V and J are TRBV19 and TRBJ1-5, with TRBD1 as a possible D gene (6 bases). Deletions cut 3 bases from V and 6 bases from J, with 15 bases between. Germline V gene sequence: CDR1 LNHDA, CDR2 SQIVND (reference sequence). This CDR3 comprises 15 residues. The CDR3 DNA follows: TGTGCCAGTAGTATGGGACAAGGGACAATTCAGCCCCAGCATTTT. Encoded protein: CASSMGQGTIQPQHF.

This clone was detected once. This chain uses TRBV4-1 with TRBJ2-7, with 9 positions matching TRBD1. Per germline, CDR1 MGHRA and CDR2 YSYEKL. The CDR3 totals 15 residues. V lost 0 bases to trimming and J lost 3 bases; unmatched junction nucleotides: 3. This chain's CDR3 is CASSQDQDRGYEQYF. Written as DNA, the CDR3 is TGCGCCAGCAGCCAAGATCAGGACAGGGGCTACGAGCAGTACTTC.

The table lists this clone with a count of one. The V gene is TRBV7-9, the J gene TRBJ2-7, with 7 bases identical to TRBD1. This CDR3 has 14 amino acids. From germline, CDR1 is SEHNR and CDR2 FQNEAQ (reference sequence). The V and J ends lost 8 bases and 5 bases, in that order; junction bases with no gene match: 12. CDR3 bases: TGTGCCAGCGGCCCCCTAACAGGGGAGAACGAGCAGTACTTC. As protein: CASGPLTGENEQYF.

This chain uses TRBV6-5 with TRBJ2-5; D assignment may be TRBD1 or TRBD2 (5 bases each). Germline V CDR1 and CDR2: MNHEY, SVGAGI. The CDR3 loop spans 15 amino acids. The V end was cut by 2 bases, the J end by 1 base, with 11 bases between. This chain's CDR3 is CASSYGGRIQETQYF. The CDR3 region has the DNA TGTGCCAGCAGTTACGGGGGACGGATCCAAGAGACCCAGTACTTC.

The chain links TRBV4-1 to TRBJ1-2, with a tentative D call TRBD1 (6 bases). Germline loops: CDR1 MGHRA, CDR2 YSYEKL. The CDR3 has 15 residues. V lost 4 bases, J lost 6 bases, and 18 bases lay in between. The CDR3 spells CASSPPQRAGDGYTF. CDR3 DNA sequence: TGCGCCAGCAGCCCCCCCCAGAGGGCAGGGGATGGCTACACCTTC.

This clone was detected only a few times. The V gene is TRBV6-1, the J gene TRBJ2-7; 10 nucleotides agree with TRBD2. V dropped 2 bases and J dropped 4; count of bases not matched to a gene: 5. This CDR3 region has 15 residues. The germline gives CDR1 MNHNS, CDR2 SASEGT. DNA of the CDR3: TGTGCCAGCAGTGAACTAGCGGGAGAAGGTTACGAGCAGTACTTC. It is translated as CASSELAGEGYEQYF.

The J gene is TRBJ2-2, the V gene TRBV5-5, with 10 bases identical to TRBD2. Germline lookup yields CDR1 SGHKS and CDR2 YYEKEE (reference sequence). There are 16 residues in the CDR3. Unmatched junction bases numbered 6, after V lost 2 bases and J lost 5 bases. The CDR3 sequence: CASSFFSSGSTGELFF. The CDR3 DNA follows: TGTGCCAGCAGCTTCTTTTCTAGCGGGAGTACCGGGGAGCTGTTTTTT.

The CDR3 coding sequence is TGTGCCATCAGCCAGCGGGAGGGCCTTAGCACAGATACGCAGTATTTT. This codes for CAISQREGLSTDTQYF. This chain joins TRBV10-3 and TRBJ2-3, with 10 bases that match TRBD2. Trimming removed 6 bases from V and 0 bases from J; junction bases left unmatched: 6. The CDR3 length is 16 residues. Germline V gene data show CDR1 as ENHRY and CDR2 as SYGVKD.

The V call is TRBV28, the J call TRBJ2-7; D gene unclear. Trimming cost V 6 bases and J 3 bases, with 6 bases left between them. Germline V gene data show CDR1 as MDHEN and CDR2 as SYDVKM. The CDR3 loop spans 11 amino acids. CDR3 nucleotide sequence: TGTGCCAGCAGATTCGGCTACGAGCAGTACTTC. This encodes CASRFGYEQYF. The variable domain in full, completed from reference TRBV28 and TRBJ2-7, reads DVKVTQSSRYLVKRTGEKVFLECVQDMDHENMFWYRQDPGLGLRLIYFSYDVKMKEKGDIPEGYSVSREKKERFSLILESASTNQTSMYLCASRFGYEQYFGPGTRLTVT.

V and J are TRBV9 and TRBJ2-1; D might be TRBD1 (5 bases). Germline V CDR1 and CDR2: SGDLS, YYNGEE. This CDR3 has 13 amino acids. V lost 7 bases and J lost 5, with 13 bases in between. CDR3 sequence reads: CASQTDSDNEQFF. CDR3 in DNA: TGTGCCAGCCAGACCGACAGTGACAATGAGCAGTTCTTC.

By its share, this clone is medium-sized. This chain joins TRBV5-1 and TRBJ1-3; TRBD1 is a possible D gene (5 bases). Germline CDR1 is SGHRS and CDR2 is YFSETQ. The CDR3 consists of 15 residues. Trimming stripped 4 bases from V and 2 bases from J, with 13 bases between. CDR3 in DNA: TGCGCCAGCAGCGGAGGGGTTTCCGCTGGAAACACCATATATTTT. This sequence encodes CASSGGVSAGNTIYF.

In this sample, this clone turned up a few times. V usage is TRBV19 and J usage is TRBJ2-3; 9 bases match TRBD1. Per germline, CDR1 LNHDA and CDR2 SQIVND (reference sequence). J lost 1 base, V lost 1 base, and 9 bases had no gene match. The CDR3 spans 18 residues. The chain's CDR3 is CASSIGKGQGPRTDTQYF. CDR3 DNA sequence: TGTGCCAGTAGTATAGGGAAGGGACAGGGCCCACGCACAGATACGCAGTATTTT.

The V call is TRBV1, the J call TRBJ2-1; TRBD2, the table's D call, lacks a check against the DNA. TRBV1 is a known pseudogene. The CDR3 is made up of 17 amino acids. The chain's CDR3 is CTSSQDEAGELYNEQFF. Here the CDR3 DNA reads TGCACCAGCAGCCAAGATGAAGCGGGAGAATTATACAATGAGCAGTTCTTC.

This chain joins TRBV7-2 and TRBJ1-1, with D maybe TRBD1 (5 bases). CDR1 is SGHTA and CDR2 is FQGNSA in the germline V gene. V was trimmed by 1 base and J by 6 bases, leaving 9 bases between them. This CDR3 is 13 amino acids long. DNA for the CDR3: TGTGCCAGCAGCTTAGGGGGGTCCTCTGAAGCTTTCTTT. The encoded protein is CASSLGGSSEAFF.

This chain joins TRBV5-6 and TRBJ1-1; no clear D gene. The germline V gene encodes CDR1 SGHDT and CDR2 YYEEEE. This CDR3 is built from 13 residues. V lost 4 bases, J lost 4 bases, and 11 bases lay in between. The CDR3 DNA reads TGTGCCAGCAGCCCGGCCTGGCGCACTGAAGCTTTCTTT. It encodes CASSPAWRTEAFF.